One and the same sample provided the 30 T cell receptor beta chains below, sequenced in a study of blood T cells in healthy people across ages. Then a second PCR, running roughly 7 to 11 cycles, was carried out with a sample-barcoded 5' primer and a J-beta primer mix. TCRdb itself ran the 5' RACE reads through MiXCR, one entry per CDR3 protein. Of hundreds of thousands of distinct CDR3 sequences listed, 29% are singletons. The sequencing sample was made of blood. The receptors shown here come from a woman aged 80 or over in good health.

As regards this clonotype: One end of the junction varies from germline; a read error may be responsible. The V gene is TRBV7-2, the J gene TRBJ2-3; D might be TRBD2 (5 bases). This CDR3 region has 12 residues. Germline CDR1 reads SGHTA; CDR2 reads FQGNSA. This chain's CDR3 is CASSSSTDTRYF. CDR3 sequence (DNA): TGTGCCAGCAGTTCTAGCACAGATACGCGGTATTTT.

This clonotype was recorded at least ten times. The chain carries TRBV28 and TRBJ2-1, with D tentatively TRBD2 (6 bases). V was pared by 5 bases and J by 4 bases, with 18 bases between. This CDR3 is built from 16 residues. Looked up from germline, CDR1 is MDHEN and CDR2 is SYDVKM. CDR3 sequence reads: CASSPTPGREYNEQFF. The CDR3 region has the DNA TGTGCCAGCAGTCCGACGCCGGGACGGGAGTACAATGAGCAGTTCTTC.

The chain is built from TRBV20-1 and TRBJ2-7; possibly TRBD1 for D (7 bases). V gave up 7 bases and J gave up 0 bases, with 13 bases separating them. The germline V gene has CDR1 DFQATT and CDR2 SNEGSKA (reference sequence). The CDR3 length is 13 residues. CDR3 residues: CSVRRGPSYEQYF. Here the CDR3 DNA reads TGCAGTGTCAGGAGGGGGCCCTCCTACGAGCAGTACTTC.

This clonotype was seen a handful of times. This chain joins TRBV19 and TRBJ2-1; 9 nucleotides align to TRBD1. Germline CDR1 reads LNHDA; CDR2 reads SQIVND (reference sequence). With V trimmed by 3 bases and J by 3 bases, 3 bases remained unmatched. This CDR3 has 15 amino acids. CDR3 bases: TGTGCCAGTAGTATCACGGACAGGGGCTACAATGAGCAGTTCTTC. It encodes CASSITDRGYNEQFF. The full variable domain, completed using reference TRBV19 and TRBJ2-1, is DGGITQSPKYLFRKEGQNVTLSCEQNLNHDAMYWYRQDPGQGLRLIYYSQIVNDFQKGDIAEGYSVSREKKESFPLTVTSAQKNPTAFYLCASSITDRGYNEQFFGPGTRLTVL.

At least ten counts were recorded for this clonotype. This chain joins TRBV29-1 and TRBJ1-5; the D gene is possibly TRBD1 (6 bases). V was pared by 6 bases and J by 2 bases, with 14 bases between. CDR1 is SQVTM and CDR2 is ANQGSEA in the germline V gene. This CDR3 spans 14 amino acids. CDR3 protein: CSVRGRGGNQPQHF. The CDR3 DNA sequence: TGCAGCGTGCGGGGCAGGGGTGGCAATCAGCCCCAGCATTTT. Looking up the rest from reference TRBV29-1 and TRBJ1-5 gives the full variable domain: SAVISQKPSRDICQRGTSLTIQCQVDSQVTMMFWYRQQPGQSLTLIATANQGSEATYESGFVIDKFPISRPNLTFSTLTVSNMSPEDSSIYLCSVRGRGGNQPQHFGDGTRLSIL.

The chain recombines TRBV5-6 with TRBJ2-7; TRBD1 matches at 9 bases. V lost 3 bases to trimming and J lost 3 bases; unmatched junction nucleotides: 13. CDR3 size: 17 residues. Germline loops: CDR1 SGHDT, CDR2 YYEEEE. CDR3 sequence reads: CASSSGQGPFWGYEQYF. The CDR3 DNA reads as TGTGCCAGCAGCTCGGGACAGGGCCCTTTTTGGGGCTACGAGCAGTACTTC. Filled out from reference TRBV5-6 and TRBJ2-7, the complete variable domain reads DAGVTQSPTHLIKTRGQQVTLRCSPKSGHDTVSWYQQALGQGPQFIFQYYEEEERQRGNFPDRFSGHQFPNYSSELNVNALLLGDSALYLCASSSGQGPFWGYEQYFGPGTRLTVT.

This chain connects TRBV7-9 to TRBJ2-1, with TRBD2 matching over 9 bases. Trimming at V came to 4 bases and at J to 6 bases, leaving 4 bases not matched to a gene. The length of the CDR3 is 14 residues. CDR1 and CDR2 from the germline V gene are SEHNR and FQNEAQ (reference sequence). CDR3 region: CASSSAGGGNEQFF. The DNA for the CDR3 is TGTGCCAGCAGCTCAGCGGGGGGCGGCAATGAGCAGTTCTTC.

On this clonotype: One end of the junction is discordant with germline, which a read error may explain. The chain recombines TRBV6-5 with TRBJ2-1; possibly TRBD1 or TRBD2 for D (5 bases each). Germline V lookup: CDR1 MNHEY, CDR2 SVGAGI. The CDR3 spans 15 residues. DNA of the CDR3: TGTGCCAGCATGAGGGGTAGGGGCTCCTACAATGAGCGGTTCTTC. Translating gives CASMRGRGSYNERFF.

Of note for this clonotype: A much larger clone differs by one base, so this may be a read error. The chain has TRBV6-2 or TRBV6-3 and TRBJ2-7; the D gene could be TRBD1 or TRBD2 (5 bases each). Germline V CDR1 and CDR2: MNHEY, SVGEGT. The germline V and J ends were trimmed by 2 bases and 7 bases, with 15 bases remaining between them. The CDR3 has 14 amino acids. The CDR3 protein is CASSYRGGGWEQYF. The CDR3 DNA is TGTGCCAGCAGTTACCGGGGCGGAGGTTGGGAGCAGTACTTC.

The CDR3 reads CASSRILGSLIEKLFF. In nucleotides, the CDR3 is TGTGCCAGCAGTAGGATTCTGGGTTCTTTGATTGAAAAACTGTTTTTT. The chain has TRBV6-6 and TRBJ1-4; D remains unclear. CDR3 size: 16 residues. CDR1 and CDR2 (germline): MNHNY, SVGAGI (reference sequence). Trimming stripped 5 bases from V and 7 bases from J, with 20 bases between.

The table lists this clonotype with many counts. The CDR3 here is CATSRGGAHFSGANVLTF. The CDR3 region has the DNA TGTGCCACCAGCAGAGGGGGGGCGCACTTCTCTGGGGCCAACGTCCTGACTTTC. The chain couples TRBV15 to TRBJ2-6; the D gene could be TRBD1 or TRBD2 (6 bases each). Trimming left V 1 base short and J 0 bases short, with 13 bases between. The CDR3 contains 18 residues. In germline, CDR1 is LNHNV, CDR2 YYDKDF (reference sequence).

This clonotype was seen only a few times. The V and J genes are TRBV7-2 and TRBJ1-1, with 7 bases aligning to TRBD1. The V gene's germline CDR1 is SGHTA and CDR2 FQGNSA. V trimming: 6 bases; J trimming: 10 bases; junction bases outside the gene matches: 8. This CDR3 contains 12 residues. In DNA, the CDR3 is TGTGCCAGCAGTAATGACAGGGTATCAGCTTTCTTT. Its protein is CASSNDRVSAFF.

CDR3 amino acids: CASSQDKGVEQFF. Written as DNA, the CDR3 is TGCGCCAGCAGCCAAGATAAAGGGGTTGAGCAGTTCTTC. The J gene is TRBJ2-1, the V gene TRBV4-3, with D perhaps TRBD1 (5 bases). The ends were cut back, 0 bases at V and 9 bases at J, with 9 bases in the middle. The CDR3 loop spans 13 amino acids. Germline loops: CDR1 LGHNA, CDR2 YSLEER.

This clonotype was found many times. The chain uses TRBV6-1 and TRBJ2-7; TRBD1 or TRBD2 may be the D gene (6 bases each). Germline loops: CDR1 MNHNS, CDR2 SASEGT. CDR3 length: 12 amino acids. The germline V and J ends were trimmed by 3 bases and 6 bases, with 9 bases remaining between them. In DNA form, the CDR3 reads TGTGCCAGCAGTGACAGGGGAGGCGAGCAGTACTTC. As protein: CASSDRGGEQYF.

This clonotype has ten or more counts. V gene TRBV20-1 combines with J gene TRBJ2-7; 9 nucleotides match TRBD1. The J segment lost 3 bases and the V segment lost 3 bases, leaving 6 bases of the junction unmatched. The CDR3 is made up of 14 amino acids. The germline gives CDR1 DFQATT, CDR2 SNEGSKA (reference sequence). As DNA, the CDR3 is TGCAGTGCTAGCGGGACAGGGATAATCTACGAGCAGTACTTC. Protein sequence: CSASGTGIIYEQYF.

A note on this clonotype: This sequence may be a read error, since a much larger clone differs from it by one base. The genes are TRBV27 and TRBJ1-2; D not certain. CDR1 MNHEY and CDR2 SMNVEV come from the germline V gene (reference sequence). This CDR3 has 13 residues. In nucleotides, the CDR3 is TGTGCCAGCGGGTCGACAAGATACTATGGCCACACCTTC. Translation: CASGSTRYYGHTF.

This chain joins TRBV30 and TRBJ1-2; D not certain. V was trimmed by 3 bases and J by 4 bases, leaving 12 bases between them. Germline CDR1 GTSNPN, CDR2 SVGIG (reference sequence). The CDR3 length is 13 residues. This CDR3 is CAWRSAGVYGYTF. Written as DNA, the CDR3 is TGTGCCTGGAGGTCCGCCGGAGTCTATGGCTACACCTTC.

This chain uses TRBV6-1 with TRBJ2-7; 13 bases are shared with TRBD2. CDR1 and CDR2 from the germline V gene are MNHNS and SASEGT. This CDR3 has 17 residues. V was pared by 6 bases and J by 7 bases, with 15 bases of the junction left unmatched. The CDR3 nucleotides are TGTGCCAGCAGGAGTACCTCGACTAGCGGGAGGCAGGGTGAGCAGTACTTC. Translation gives CASRSTSTSGRQGEQYF.

As DNA, the CDR3 is TGTGCCCGGGAGCCGGGACTGTCGATAATGACGCAGTTCTTC. This sequence encodes CAREPGLSIMTQFF. The chain is built from TRBV30 and TRBJ2-1; D is perhaps TRBD2 (6 bases). The CDR3 spans 14 residues. Germline CDR1 and CDR2: GTSNPN and SVGIG (reference sequence). The germline V and J ends were trimmed by 8 bases and 12 bases, with 26 bases remaining between them.

In this sample, this clonotype turned up many times. This chain joins TRBV5-1 and TRBJ2-5; D is uncertain. The CDR3 sequence is 14 residues long. V was shortened by 5 bases and J by 2 bases, with 13 bases between the two germline ends. Looked up from germline, CDR1 is SGHRS and CDR2 is YFSETQ. DNA for the CDR3: TGCGCCAGCAGACTCACTGGTCCGCAAGAGACCCAGTACTTC. This encodes CASRLTGPQETQYF.

This clonotype was detected ten times or more. The chain combines TRBV20-1 with TRBJ2-5; 7 nucleotides agree with TRBD1. Germline V CDR1 and CDR2: DFQATT, SNEGSKA (reference sequence). This CDR3 region has 11 residues. V lost 8 bases and J lost 6; bases outside the gene matches: 6. CDR3 nucleotides: TGCAGTAATGACAGGGCCAAGACCCAGTACTTC. This translates into CSNDRAKTQYF.

The table lists this clonotype with many counts. The chain has TRBV6-6 and TRBJ2-1, with D possibly TRBD2 on 5 matching bases. Germline loops: CDR1 MNHNY, CDR2 SVGAGI (reference sequence). This CDR3 has 14 amino acids. V dropped 10 bases and J dropped 4 bases, with 17 bases sitting between them. CDR3 amino acids: CATLSSTLYNEQFF. In DNA, the CDR3 is TGTGCCACCCTCTCTAGCACGCTGTACAATGAGCAGTTCTTC.

This clonotype was observed a handful of times. The J gene is TRBJ2-1, the V gene TRBV6-2 or TRBV6-3, with D perhaps matching TRBD2 (5 bases). Per germline, CDR1 MNHEY and CDR2 SVGEGT. Trimming took off 6 bases at V and 6 bases at J, with 12 bases between the two ends. This CDR3 has 13 amino acids. CDR3 bases: TGTGCCAGCAGGGCAACGGGGTTCAATGAGCAGTTCTTC. This encodes CASRATGFNEQFF.

This clonotype was found many times. The chain recombines TRBV20-1 with TRBJ1-4, with TRBD1 as a possible D gene (5 bases). The CDR3 is 14 residues long. Trimming removed 2 bases from V and 7 bases from J, with 14 bases in between. CDR1 DFQATT and CDR2 SNEGSKA come from the germline V gene (reference sequence). The CDR3 nucleotides are TGCAGTGCTAGACGAGGGGCAAGGGGTGAAAAACTGTTTTTT. Amino acid sequence: CSARRGARGEKLFF.

A single count supports this clonotype. A much larger clone differs from this one at a single base, so this may be a read error. The chain carries TRBV7-2 and TRBJ2-7, with 7 bases matching TRBD1. The J call may not be correct, given that the DNA end is closer to TRBJ2-5. CDR3 length equals 14 residues. Germline V gives CDR1 SGHTA, CDR2 FQGNSA. CDR3 sequence (DNA): TGTACCAGCAGCAAGGGACAGTCCCAAGAGACCCAGTACTTC. It yields the protein CTSSKGQSQETQYF.

This clonotype occurred many times. This rearrangement joins TRBV20-1 to TRBJ1-5; D might be TRBD1 (6 bases). The germline V and J ends were trimmed by 1 base and 7 bases, with 14 bases remaining between them. CDR3 size: 14 residues. Germline CDR1 is DFQATT and CDR2 is SNEGSKA (reference sequence). CDR3 in amino acids: CSARGGAVGQPQHF. CDR3 DNA: TGCAGTGCTAGAGGGGGGGCAGTTGGGCAGCCCCAGCATTTT.

The sample holds many counts of this clonotype. The chain is built from TRBV4-3 and TRBJ2-7, with 9 bases identical to TRBD2. The CDR3 has 16 amino acids. CDR1 and CDR2 from the germline V gene are LGHNA and YSLEER. Trimming took 1 base from V and 1 from J; bases not matched to a gene: 5. CDR3 residues: CASSQVCLAGSYEQYF. The DNA of the CDR3 is TGCGCCAGCAGCCAAGTTTGTCTAGCGGGGTCCTACGAGCAGTACTTC.

This clonotype was picked up a small number of times. This rearrangement joins TRBV7-9 to TRBJ2-1; D gene unclear. Germline-derived CDR1 and CDR2 are SEHNR and FQNEAQ (reference sequence). V lost 1 base, J lost 6 bases, and 10 bases lay in between. The length of the CDR3 is 14 residues. The CDR3 DNA follows: TGTGCCAGCAGCTTAGGGGTTAGCACCAATGAGCAGTTCTTC. As protein: CASSLGVSTNEQFF.

This clonotype was seen at least ten times. The V and J genes are TRBV2 and TRBJ2-7, with D possibly TRBD1 on 6 matching bases. Trimming took 6 bases from V and 4 from J, leaving 19 bases between them. Germline CDR1 SNHLY, CDR2 FYNNEI. This CDR3 is 15 amino acids long. CDR3 nucleotide sequence: TGTGCCAGCAGCGCCCGGGACACCGTTATGTACGAGCAGTACTTC. It codes for CASSARDTVMYEQYF.

For this clonotype: A much larger clonotype is one base distant, so this may be a read error. The V gene is TRBV29-1, the J gene TRBJ2-7; no clear D gene. The CDR3 runs 15 residues. Germline V gene sequence: CDR1 SQVTM, CDR2 ANQGSEA. V was cut by 0 bases and J by 7 bases, with 19 bases left in between. This CDR3 reads CSVEDYRSFYNEQYF. The DNA of the CDR3 is TGCAGCGTTGAAGATTACAGATCCTTTTACAATGAGCAGTACTTC.